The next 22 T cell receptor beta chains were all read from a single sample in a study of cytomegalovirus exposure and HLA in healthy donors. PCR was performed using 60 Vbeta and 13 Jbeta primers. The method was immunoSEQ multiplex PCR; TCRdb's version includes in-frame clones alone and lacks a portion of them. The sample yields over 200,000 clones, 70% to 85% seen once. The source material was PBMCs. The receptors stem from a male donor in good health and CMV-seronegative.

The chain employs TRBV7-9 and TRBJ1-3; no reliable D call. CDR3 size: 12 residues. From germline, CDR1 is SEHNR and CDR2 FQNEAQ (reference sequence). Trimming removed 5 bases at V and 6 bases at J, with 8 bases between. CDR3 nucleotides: TGTGCCAGCAGCCTTCGGGAAAACACCATATATTTT. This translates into CASSLRENTIYF.

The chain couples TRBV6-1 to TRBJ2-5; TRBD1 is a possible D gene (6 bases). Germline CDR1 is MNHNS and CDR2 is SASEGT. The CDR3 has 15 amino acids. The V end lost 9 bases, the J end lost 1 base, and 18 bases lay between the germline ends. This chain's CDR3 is CASRLSGGLQETQYF. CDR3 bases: TGTGCCAGTAGACTATCTGGGGGCCTCCAAGAGACCCAGTACTTC.

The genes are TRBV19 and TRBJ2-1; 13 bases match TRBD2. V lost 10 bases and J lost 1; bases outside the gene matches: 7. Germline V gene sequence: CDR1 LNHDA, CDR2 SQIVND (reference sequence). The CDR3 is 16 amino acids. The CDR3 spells CATLGGLAGSYNEQFF. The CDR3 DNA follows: TGTGCCACCCTGGGGGGACTAGCGGGATCCTACAATGAGCAGTTCTTC.

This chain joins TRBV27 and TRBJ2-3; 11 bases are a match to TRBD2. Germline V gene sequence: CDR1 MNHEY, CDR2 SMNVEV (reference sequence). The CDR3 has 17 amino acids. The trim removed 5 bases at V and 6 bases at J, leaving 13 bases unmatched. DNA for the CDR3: TGTGCCAGCAGTCCCATCCTAACGGGACTAGCGGTGGATACGCAGTATTTT. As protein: CASSPILTGLAVDTQYF.

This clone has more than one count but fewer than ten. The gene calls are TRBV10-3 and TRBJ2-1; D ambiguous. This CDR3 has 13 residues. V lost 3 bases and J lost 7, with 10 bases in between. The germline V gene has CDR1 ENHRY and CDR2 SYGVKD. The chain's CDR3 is CAISDMGRNEQFF. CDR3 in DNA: TGTGCCATCAGTGATATGGGCAGGAATGAGCAGTTCTTC.

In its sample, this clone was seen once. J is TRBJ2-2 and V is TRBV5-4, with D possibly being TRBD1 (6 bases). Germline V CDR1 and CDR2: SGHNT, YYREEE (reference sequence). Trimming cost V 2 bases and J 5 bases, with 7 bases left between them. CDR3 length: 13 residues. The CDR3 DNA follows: TGTGCCAGCAGCTTAGGGGGTACCGGGGAGCTGTTTTTT. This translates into CASSLGGTGELFF.

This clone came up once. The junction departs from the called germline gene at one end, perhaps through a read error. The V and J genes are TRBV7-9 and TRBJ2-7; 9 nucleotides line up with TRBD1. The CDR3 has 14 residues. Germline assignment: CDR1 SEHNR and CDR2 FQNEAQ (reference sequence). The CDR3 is CSSSPWDRVYEQYF. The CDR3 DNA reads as TGTTCCAGCAGCCCGTGGGACAGGGTATACGAGCAGTACTTC.

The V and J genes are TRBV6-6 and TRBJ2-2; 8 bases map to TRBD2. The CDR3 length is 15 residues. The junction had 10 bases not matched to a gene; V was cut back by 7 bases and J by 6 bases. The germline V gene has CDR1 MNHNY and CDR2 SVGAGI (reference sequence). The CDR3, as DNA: TGTGCCAGCATCCGGGCTAGCGGGTATTCCGGGGAGCTGTTTTTT. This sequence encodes CASIRASGYSGELFF.

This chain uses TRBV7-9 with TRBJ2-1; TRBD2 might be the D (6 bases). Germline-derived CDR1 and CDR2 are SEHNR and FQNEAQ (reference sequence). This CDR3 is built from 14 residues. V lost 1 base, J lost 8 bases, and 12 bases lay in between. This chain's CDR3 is CASSLVTSSDEQFF. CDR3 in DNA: TGTGCCAGCAGCTTAGTAACTAGCAGTGATGAGCAGTTCTTC.

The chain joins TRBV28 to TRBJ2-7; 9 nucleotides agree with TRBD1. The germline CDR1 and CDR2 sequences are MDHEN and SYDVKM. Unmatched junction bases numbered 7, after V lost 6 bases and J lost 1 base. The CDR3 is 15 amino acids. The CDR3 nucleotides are TGTGCCAGCAGAGACACTGGACAGGGGTCCTACGAGCAGTACTTC. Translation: CASRDTGQGSYEQYF.

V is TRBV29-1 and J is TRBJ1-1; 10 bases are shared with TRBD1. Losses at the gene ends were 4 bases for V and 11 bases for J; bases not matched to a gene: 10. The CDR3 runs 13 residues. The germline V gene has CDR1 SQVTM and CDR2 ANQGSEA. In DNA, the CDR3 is TGCAGCGTTGCCTCCACCGGGACAGGGGTTGCTTTCTTT. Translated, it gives CSVASTGTGVAFF.

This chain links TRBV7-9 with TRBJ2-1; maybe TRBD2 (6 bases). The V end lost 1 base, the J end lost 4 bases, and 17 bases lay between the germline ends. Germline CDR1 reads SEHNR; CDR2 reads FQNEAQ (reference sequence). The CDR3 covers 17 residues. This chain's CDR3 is CASSLVGKGTLYNEQFF. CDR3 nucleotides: TGTGCCAGCAGCTTAGTTGGGAAGGGGACTCTTTACAATGAGCAGTTCTTC.

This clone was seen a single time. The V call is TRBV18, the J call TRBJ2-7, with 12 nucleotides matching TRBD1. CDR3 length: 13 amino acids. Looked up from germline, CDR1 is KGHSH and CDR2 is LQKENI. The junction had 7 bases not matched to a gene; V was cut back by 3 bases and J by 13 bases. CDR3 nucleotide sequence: TGTGCCAGCTCACCGGGACAGGGGGCTTTGATATACTTC. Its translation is CASSPGQGALIYF.

CDR3 nucleotide sequence: TGCGCCAGCAGCTTGCAGGGGACAGGACGGGGAGATACGCAGTATTTT. The encoded protein is CASSLQGTGRGDTQYF. This rearrangement joins TRBV5-1 to TRBJ2-3; 8 bases match TRBD1. The CDR3 is 16 amino acids. Trimming took 1 base from V and 5 from J; bases not matched to a gene: 9. The V gene's germline CDR1 is SGHRS and CDR2 YFSETQ.

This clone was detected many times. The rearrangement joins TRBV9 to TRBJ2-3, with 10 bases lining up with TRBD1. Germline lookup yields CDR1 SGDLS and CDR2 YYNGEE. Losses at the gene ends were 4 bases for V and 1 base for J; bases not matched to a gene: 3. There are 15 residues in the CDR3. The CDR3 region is CASSPGQGRTDTQYF. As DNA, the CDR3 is TGTGCCAGCAGCCCGGGACAGGGGCGCACAGATACGCAGTATTTT.

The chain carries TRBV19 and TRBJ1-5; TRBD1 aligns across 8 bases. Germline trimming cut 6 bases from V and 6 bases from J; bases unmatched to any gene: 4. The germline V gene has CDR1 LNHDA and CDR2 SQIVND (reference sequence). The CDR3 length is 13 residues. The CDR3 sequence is CASRLTGGQPQHF. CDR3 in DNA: TGTGCCAGTAGACTAACAGGGGGTCAGCCCCAGCATTTT.

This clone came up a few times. CDR3 coding DNA: TGTGCCAGTAGACAGGGTACCTACAATGAGCAGTTCTTC. It translates to CASRQGTYNEQFF. This chain uses TRBV19 with TRBJ2-1; a weak D match, TRBD1 (6 bases). CDR1 is LNHDA and CDR2 is SQIVND in the germline V gene (reference sequence). The CDR3 runs to 13 residues. The V and J ends lost 6 bases and 2 bases respectively, with 8 bases between them.

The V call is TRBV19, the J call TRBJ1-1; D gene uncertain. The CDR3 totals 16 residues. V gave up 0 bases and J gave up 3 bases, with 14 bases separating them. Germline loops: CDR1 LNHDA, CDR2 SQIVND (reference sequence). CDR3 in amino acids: CASSIDYGERDTEAFF. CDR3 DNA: TGTGCCAGTAGTATAGATTACGGGGAGAGGGACACTGAAGCTTTCTTT.

CDR3 coding DNA: TGTGCCAGCAGCGCCGGGACTCGTTGGCATTTT. This codes for CASSAGTRWHF. The chain joins TRBV6-1 to TRBJ1-5; TRBD1 might be the D (5 bases). The CDR3 is made up of 11 amino acids. The V and J ends lost 6 bases and 15 bases respectively, with 15 bases between them. Germline V gene data show CDR1 as MNHNS and CDR2 as SASEGT.

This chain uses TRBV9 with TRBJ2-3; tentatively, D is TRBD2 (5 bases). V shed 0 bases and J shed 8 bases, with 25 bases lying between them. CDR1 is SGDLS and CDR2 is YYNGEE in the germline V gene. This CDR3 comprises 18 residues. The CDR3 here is CASSVERGWPGWVGTQYF. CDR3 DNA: TGTGCCAGCAGCGTAGAACGGGGATGGCCCGGGTGGGTGGGTACGCAGTATTTT.

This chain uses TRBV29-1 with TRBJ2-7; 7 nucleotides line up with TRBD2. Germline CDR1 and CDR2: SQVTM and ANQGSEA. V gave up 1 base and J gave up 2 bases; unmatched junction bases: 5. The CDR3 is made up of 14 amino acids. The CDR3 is CSVEGAGIPYEQYF. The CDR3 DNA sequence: TGCAGCGTTGAAGGAGCGGGGATTCCCTACGAGCAGTACTTC.

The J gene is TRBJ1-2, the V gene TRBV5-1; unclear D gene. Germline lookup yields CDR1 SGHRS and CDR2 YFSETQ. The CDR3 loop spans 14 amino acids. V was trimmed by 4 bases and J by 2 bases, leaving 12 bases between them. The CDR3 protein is CASSAAAGNYGYTF. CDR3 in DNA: TGCGCCAGCAGCGCCGCTGCCGGGAACTATGGCTACACCTTC.